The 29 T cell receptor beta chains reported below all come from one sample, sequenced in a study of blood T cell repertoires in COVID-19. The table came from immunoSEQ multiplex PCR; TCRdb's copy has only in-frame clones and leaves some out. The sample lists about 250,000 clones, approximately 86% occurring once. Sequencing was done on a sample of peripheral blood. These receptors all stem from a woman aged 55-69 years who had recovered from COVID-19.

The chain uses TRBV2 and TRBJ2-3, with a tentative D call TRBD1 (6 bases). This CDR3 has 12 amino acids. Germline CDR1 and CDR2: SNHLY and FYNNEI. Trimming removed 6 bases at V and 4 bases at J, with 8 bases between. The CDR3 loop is CASRAGADTQYF. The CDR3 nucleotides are TGTGCCAGCAGGGCAGGGGCAGATACGCAGTATTTT.

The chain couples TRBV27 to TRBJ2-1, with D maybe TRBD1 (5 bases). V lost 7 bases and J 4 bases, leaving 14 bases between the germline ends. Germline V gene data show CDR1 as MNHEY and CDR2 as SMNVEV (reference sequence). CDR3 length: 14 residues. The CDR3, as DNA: TGTGCCAGCACCGAAGGGGCCGGTTACAATGAGCAGTTCTTC. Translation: CASTEGAGYNEQFF.

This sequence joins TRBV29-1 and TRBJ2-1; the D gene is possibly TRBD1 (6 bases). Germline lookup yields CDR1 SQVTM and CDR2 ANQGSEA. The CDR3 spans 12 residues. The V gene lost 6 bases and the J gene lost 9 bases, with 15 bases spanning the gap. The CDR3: CSVGQGYIEQFF. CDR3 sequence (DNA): TGCAGCGTCGGGCAGGGGTATATTGAGCAGTTCTTC.

The CDR3 here is CASRPSGESTEAFF. CDR3 coding DNA: TGTGCCAGCAGGCCCTCAGGGGAGTCCACTGAAGCTTTCTTT. The chain combines TRBV6-4 with TRBJ1-1, with D possibly matching TRBD1 (6 bases). Germline CDR1 and CDR2: MRHNA and SNTAGT. The length of the CDR3 is 14 residues. The germline V and J ends were trimmed by 6 bases and 4 bases, with 15 bases remaining between them.

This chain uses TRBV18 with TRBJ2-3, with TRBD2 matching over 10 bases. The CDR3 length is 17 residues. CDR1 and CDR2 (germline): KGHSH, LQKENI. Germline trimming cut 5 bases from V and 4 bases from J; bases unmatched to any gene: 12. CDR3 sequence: CASSIKVPLAGSDTQYF. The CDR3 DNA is TGTGCCAGCTCAATCAAAGTACCACTAGCGGGGTCAGATACGCAGTATTTT.

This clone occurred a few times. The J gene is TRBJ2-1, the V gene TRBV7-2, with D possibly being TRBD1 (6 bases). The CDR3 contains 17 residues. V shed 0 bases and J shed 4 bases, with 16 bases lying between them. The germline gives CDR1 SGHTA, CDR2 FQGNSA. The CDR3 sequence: CASSLANSAQGYNEQFF. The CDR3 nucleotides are TGTGCCAGCAGCTTAGCAAATTCAGCGCAGGGGTACAATGAGCAGTTCTTC. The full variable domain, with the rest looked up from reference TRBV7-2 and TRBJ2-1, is GAGVSQSPSNKVTEKGKDVELRCDPISGHTALYWYRQSLGQGLEFLIYFQGNSAPDKSGLPSDRFSAERTGGSVSTLTIQRTQQEDSAVYLCASSLANSAQGYNEQFFGPGTRLTVL.

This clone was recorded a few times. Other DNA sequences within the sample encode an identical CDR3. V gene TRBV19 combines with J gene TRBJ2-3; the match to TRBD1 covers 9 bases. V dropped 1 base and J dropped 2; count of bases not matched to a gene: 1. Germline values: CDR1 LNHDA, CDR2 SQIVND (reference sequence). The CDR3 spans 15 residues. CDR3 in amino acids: CASSIGDRVTDTQYF. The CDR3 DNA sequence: TGTGCCAGTAGTATAGGGGACAGGGTCACAGATACGCAGTATTTT.

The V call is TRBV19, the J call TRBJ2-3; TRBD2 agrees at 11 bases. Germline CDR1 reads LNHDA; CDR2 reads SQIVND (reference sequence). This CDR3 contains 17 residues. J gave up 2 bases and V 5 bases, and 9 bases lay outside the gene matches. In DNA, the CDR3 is TGTGCCAGTAGTGTCAAGACTAGCGGGGCGGCCACAGATACGCAGTATTTT. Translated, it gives CASSVKTSGAATDTQYF.

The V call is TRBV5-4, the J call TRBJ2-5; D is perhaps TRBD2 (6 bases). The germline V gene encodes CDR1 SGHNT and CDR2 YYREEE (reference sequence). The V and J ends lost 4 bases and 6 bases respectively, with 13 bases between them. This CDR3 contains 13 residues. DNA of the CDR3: TGTGCCAGCAGCGCCCTGGGGAGGAAGACCCAGTACTTC. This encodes CASSALGRKTQYF.

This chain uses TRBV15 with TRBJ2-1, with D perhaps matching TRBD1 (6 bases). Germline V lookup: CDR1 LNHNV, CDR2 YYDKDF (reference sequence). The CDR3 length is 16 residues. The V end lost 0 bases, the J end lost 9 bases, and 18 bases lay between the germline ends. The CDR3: CATSRDMGTLDGEQFF. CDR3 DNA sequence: TGTGCCACCAGCAGAGATATGGGGACACTGGACGGTGAGCAGTTCTTC.

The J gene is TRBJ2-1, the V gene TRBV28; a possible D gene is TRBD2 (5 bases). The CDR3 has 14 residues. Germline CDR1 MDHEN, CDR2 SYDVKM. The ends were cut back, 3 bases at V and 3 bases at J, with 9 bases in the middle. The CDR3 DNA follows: TGTGCCAGCAGTTTTTCCGGGAACTACAATGAGCAGTTCTTC. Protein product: CASSFSGNYNEQFF.

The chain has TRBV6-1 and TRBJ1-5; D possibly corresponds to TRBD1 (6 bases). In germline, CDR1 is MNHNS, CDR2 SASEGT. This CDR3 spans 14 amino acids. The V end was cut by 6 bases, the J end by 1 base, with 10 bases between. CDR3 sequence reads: CASRVDRSNQPQHF. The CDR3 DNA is TGTGCCAGCAGGGTCGACAGGAGCAATCAGCCCCAGCATTTT.

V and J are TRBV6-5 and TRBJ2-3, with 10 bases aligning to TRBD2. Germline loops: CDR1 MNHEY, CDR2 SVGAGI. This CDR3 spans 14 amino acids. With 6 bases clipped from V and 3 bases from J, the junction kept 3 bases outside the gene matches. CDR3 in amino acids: CASRKRGGTDTQYF. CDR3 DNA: TGTGCCAGCAGGAAGCGGGGGGGAACAGATACGCAGTATTTT.

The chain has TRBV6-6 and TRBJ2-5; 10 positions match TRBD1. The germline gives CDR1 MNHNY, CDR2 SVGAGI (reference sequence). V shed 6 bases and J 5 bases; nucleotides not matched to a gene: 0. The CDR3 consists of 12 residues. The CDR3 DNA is TGTGCCAGCAGGGGACAGGGGGAGACCCAGTACTTC. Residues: CASRGQGETQYF.

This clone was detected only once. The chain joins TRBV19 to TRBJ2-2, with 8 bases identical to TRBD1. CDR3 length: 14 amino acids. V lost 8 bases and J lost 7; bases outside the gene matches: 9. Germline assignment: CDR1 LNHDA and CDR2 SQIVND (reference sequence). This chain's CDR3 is CASRGQGYIGELFF. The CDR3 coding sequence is TGTGCCAGTCGAGGACAGGGATACATCGGGGAGCTGTTTTTT. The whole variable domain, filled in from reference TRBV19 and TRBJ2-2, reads DGGITQSPKYLFRKEGQNVTLSCEQNLNHDAMYWYRQDPGQGLRLIYYSQIVNDFQKGDIAEGYSVSREKKESFPLTVTSAQKNPTAFYLCASRGQGYIGELFFGEGSRLTVL.

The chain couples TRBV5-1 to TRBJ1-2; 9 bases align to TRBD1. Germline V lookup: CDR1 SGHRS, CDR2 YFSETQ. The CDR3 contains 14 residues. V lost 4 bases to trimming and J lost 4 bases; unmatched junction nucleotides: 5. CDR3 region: CASSGGTGSYGYTF. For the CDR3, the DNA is TGCGCCAGCAGCGGGGGGACAGGGTCCTATGGCTACACCTTC.

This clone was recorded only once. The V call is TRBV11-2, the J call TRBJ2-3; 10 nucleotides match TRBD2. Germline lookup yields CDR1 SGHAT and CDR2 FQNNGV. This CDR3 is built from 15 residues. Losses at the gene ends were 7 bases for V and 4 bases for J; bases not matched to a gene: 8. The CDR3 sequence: CASTPSGGAPDTQYF. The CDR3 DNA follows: TGTGCCAGCACCCCAAGCGGGGGGGCCCCAGATACGCAGTATTTT.

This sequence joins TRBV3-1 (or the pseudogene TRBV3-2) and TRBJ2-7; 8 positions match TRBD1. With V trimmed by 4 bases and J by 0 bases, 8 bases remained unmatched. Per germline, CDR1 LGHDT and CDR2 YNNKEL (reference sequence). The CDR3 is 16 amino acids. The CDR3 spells CASSRSLTGDSYEQYF. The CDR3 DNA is TGTGCCAGCAGCCGATCCTTGACAGGGGACTCCTACGAGCAGTACTTC.

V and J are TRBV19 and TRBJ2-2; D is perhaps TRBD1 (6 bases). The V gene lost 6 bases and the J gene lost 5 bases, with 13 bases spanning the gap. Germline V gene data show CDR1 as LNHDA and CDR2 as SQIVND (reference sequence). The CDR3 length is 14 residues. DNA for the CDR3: TGTGCCAGTAGGCGGACAGTCTGGACCGGGGAGCTGTTTTTT. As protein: CASRRTVWTGELFF.

Here the CDR3 DNA reads TGTGCCAGCAGCCTCCGGACAGGGTGTAATTCACCCCTCCACTTT. As protein: CASSLRTGCNSPLHF. V and J are TRBV21-1 and TRBJ1-6; TRBD1, the D gene given by the table, was not confirmed from the DNA. TRBV21-1 is an annotated pseudogene. The CDR3 length is 15 residues.

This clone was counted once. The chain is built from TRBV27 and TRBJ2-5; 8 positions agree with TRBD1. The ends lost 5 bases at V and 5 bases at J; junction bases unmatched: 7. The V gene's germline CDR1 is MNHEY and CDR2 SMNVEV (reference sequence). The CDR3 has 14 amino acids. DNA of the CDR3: TGTGCCAGCAGTCTAACAGGGGGGAGGGAGACCCAGTACTTC. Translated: CASSLTGGRETQYF.

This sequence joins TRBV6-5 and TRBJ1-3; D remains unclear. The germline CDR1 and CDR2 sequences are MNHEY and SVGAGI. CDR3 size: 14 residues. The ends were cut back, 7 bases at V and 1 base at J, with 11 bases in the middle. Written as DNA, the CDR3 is TGTGCCAGCATGGCAGAGAGGTCTGGAAACACCATATATTTT. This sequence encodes CASMAERSGNTIYF.

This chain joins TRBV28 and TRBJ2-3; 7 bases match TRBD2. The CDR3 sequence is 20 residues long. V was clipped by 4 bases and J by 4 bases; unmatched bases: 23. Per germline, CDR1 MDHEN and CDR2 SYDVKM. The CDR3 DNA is TGTGCCAGCAGTTCTCCTTCCGAAATTTTGGCGGGGGTGCGAGCAGATACGCAGTATTTT. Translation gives CASSSPSEILAGVRADTQYF.

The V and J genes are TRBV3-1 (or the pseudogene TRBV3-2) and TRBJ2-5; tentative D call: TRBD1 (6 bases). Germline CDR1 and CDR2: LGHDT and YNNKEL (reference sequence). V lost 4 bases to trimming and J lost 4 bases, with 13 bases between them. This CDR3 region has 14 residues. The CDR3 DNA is TGTGCCAGCAGCCTATCACAGGGCGGAGAGACCCAGTACTTC. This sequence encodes CASSLSQGGETQYF.

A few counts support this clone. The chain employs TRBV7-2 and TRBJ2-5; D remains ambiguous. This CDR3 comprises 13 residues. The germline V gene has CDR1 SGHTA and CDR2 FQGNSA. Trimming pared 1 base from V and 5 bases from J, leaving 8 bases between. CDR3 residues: CASSLVSWETQYF. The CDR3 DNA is TGTGCCAGCAGCTTAGTGAGTTGGGAGACCCAGTACTTC.

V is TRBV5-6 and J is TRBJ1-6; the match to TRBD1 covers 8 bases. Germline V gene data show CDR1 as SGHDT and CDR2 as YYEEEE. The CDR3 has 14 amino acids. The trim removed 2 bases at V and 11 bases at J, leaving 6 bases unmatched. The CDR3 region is CASSFAGQGAPLHF. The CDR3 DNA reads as TGTGCCAGCAGCTTCGCCGGACAGGGTGCACCCCTCCACTTT. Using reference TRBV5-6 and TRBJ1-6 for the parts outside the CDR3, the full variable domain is DAGVTQSPTHLIKTRGQQVTLRCSPKSGHDTVSWYQQALGQGPQFIFQYYEEEERQRGNFPDRFSGHQFPNYSSELNVNALLLGDSALYLCASSFAGQGAPLHFGNGTRLTVT.

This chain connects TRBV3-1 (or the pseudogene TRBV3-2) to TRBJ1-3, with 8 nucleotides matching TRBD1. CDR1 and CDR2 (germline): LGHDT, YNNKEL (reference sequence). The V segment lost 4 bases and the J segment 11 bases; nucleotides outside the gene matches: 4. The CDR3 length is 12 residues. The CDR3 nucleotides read TGTGCCAGCAGCCGCCCAGGGGGCGCCATATATTTT. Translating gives CASSRPGGAIYF.

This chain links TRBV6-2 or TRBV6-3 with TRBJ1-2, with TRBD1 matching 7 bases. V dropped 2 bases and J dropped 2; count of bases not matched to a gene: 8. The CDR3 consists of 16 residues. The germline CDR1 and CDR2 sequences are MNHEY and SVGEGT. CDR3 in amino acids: CASSYARGGGNYGYTF. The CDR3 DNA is TGTGCCAGCAGTTACGCCCGCGGAGGGGGCAACTATGGCTACACCTTC.

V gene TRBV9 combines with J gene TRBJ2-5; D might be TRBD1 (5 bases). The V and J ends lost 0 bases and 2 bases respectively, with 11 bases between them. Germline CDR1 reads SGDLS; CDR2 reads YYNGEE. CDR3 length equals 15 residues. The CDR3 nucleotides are TGTGCCAGCAGCGTAGGAAGGGGCCCGCAAGAGACCCAGTACTTC. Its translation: CASSVGRGPQETQYF.